The 14 T cell receptor beta chains presented below share a single source sample, sequenced in a study of graft-versus-host responses after intestinal transplantation. Which antigens these TCRs recognize remains unknown. Profiling relied on immunoSEQ multiplex PCR, and the TCRdb table lists in-frame clones only, not all of them. The data show roughly 100,000 clones, with 93% seen just once and 0.95% to 1.5% held by the top ten. The starting material was unstimulated CD8+ T cells sorted from spleen or lymph node cells, obtained before intestinal transplant. These receptors all stem from a human donor who received an intestinal transplant.

This chain uses TRBV7-2 with TRBJ2-5; no firm D call. Trimming cost V 6 bases and J 5 bases, with 16 bases left between them. Germline CDR1 and CDR2: SGHTA and FQGNSA. The CDR3 extends over 14 amino acids. The CDR3, as DNA: TGTGCCAGCAGTAATCCAATCTACGTGGAGACCCAGTACTTC. Translating it yields CASSNPIYVETQYF.

The V and J genes are TRBV5-1 and TRBJ1-1, with D unclear. Trimming took 0 bases from V and 7 from J, leaving 4 bases between them. This CDR3 comprises 11 residues. CDR1 and CDR2 from the germline V gene are SGHRS and YFSETQ. The CDR3 spells CASSLGLEAFF. CDR3 nucleotide sequence: TGCGCCAGCAGCTTGGGACTTGAAGCTTTCTTT.

V usage is TRBV7-9 and J usage is TRBJ1-5; 8 bases match TRBD1. The CDR3 loop spans 15 amino acids. V lost 5 bases, J lost 2 bases, and 5 bases stayed unmatched. Germline CDR1 reads SEHNR; CDR2 reads FQNEAQ (reference sequence). In DNA form, the CDR3 reads TGTGCCAGCAGCCCAGGGGGCTGGGGCAATCAGCCCCAGCATTTT. Protein product: CASSPGGWGNQPQHF.

This chain connects TRBV6-1 to TRBJ1-1; the match to TRBD1 covers 7 bases. Germline assignment: CDR1 MNHNS and CDR2 SASEGT. The trim removed 5 bases at V and 4 bases at J, leaving 7 bases unmatched. This CDR3 has 14 amino acids. The CDR3 bases are TGTGCCAGCAGTTCCACAGGGGTGGGCACTGAAGCTTTCTTT. This encodes CASSSTGVGTEAFF.

The chain joins TRBV9 to TRBJ2-3; TRBD2 matches 15 bases. Germline CDR1 is SGDLS and CDR2 is YYNGEE. The CDR3 contains 20 residues. J gave up 2 bases and V 3 bases, and 13 bases lay outside the gene matches. In DNA, the CDR3 is TGTGCCAGCAGCGCCAAGAGGTTAGGACTAGCGGGGGGGCTCACAGATACGCAGTATTTT. It translates to CASSAKRLGLAGGLTDTQYF.

The chain couples TRBV6-5 to TRBJ2-7; no clear D gene. This CDR3 region has 14 residues. Looked up from germline, CDR1 is MNHEY and CDR2 is SVGAGI. Trimming cost V 5 bases and J 0 bases, with 11 bases left between them. This CDR3 is CASSTGRNSYEQYF. The CDR3 DNA reads TGTGCCAGCAGTACCGGACGGAACTCCTACGAGCAGTACTTC.

V usage is TRBV29-1 and J usage is TRBJ2-2, with D unresolved. Germline V gene sequence: CDR1 SQVTM, CDR2 ANQGSEA. This CDR3 spans 12 amino acids. The ends were cut back, 5 bases at V and 2 bases at J, with 6 bases in the middle. The CDR3 region has the DNA TGCAGCGTTCTGTTAAACACCGGGGAGCTGTTTTTT. This gives the protein CSVLLNTGELFF.

Turning to this clone: Other DNA sequences in this sample translate to the same CDR3. This chain uses TRBV5-1 with TRBJ2-7; D unclear. There are 13 residues in the CDR3. CDR1 and CDR2 from the germline V gene are SGHRS and YFSETQ. V dropped 0 bases and J dropped 3 bases, with 7 bases sitting between them. The CDR3 region is CASSLAVGYEQYF. CDR3 DNA: TGCGCCAGCAGCTTGGCAGTTGGCTACGAGCAGTACTTC.

V usage is TRBV7-3 and J usage is TRBJ1-2; D ambiguous. The CDR3 consists of 13 residues. V dropped 2 bases and J dropped 8 bases, with 12 bases sitting between them. Germline CDR1 SGHTA, CDR2 FQGTGA. CDR3 sequence reads: CASSLGNGEGYTF. Written as DNA, the CDR3 is TGTGCCAGCAGCTTAGGGAATGGGGAAGGCTACACCTTC.

This clone has only a few counts. CDR3 in amino acids: CASSQEDSPLHF. In nucleotides, the CDR3 is TGTGCCAGCAGCCAAGAGGATTCACCCCTCCACTTT. The chain has TRBV4-2 and TRBJ1-6; D is unclear. V lost 0 bases, J lost 8 bases, and 2 bases lay in between. Germline V gives CDR1 LGHNA, CDR2 YNFKEQ. CDR3 size: 12 residues.

The V gene is TRBV11-2, the J gene TRBJ2-7, with D tentatively TRBD1 or TRBD2 (6 bases each). The CDR3 has 16 amino acids. V was clipped by 3 bases and J by 4 bases, with 19 bases between them. Germline-derived CDR1 and CDR2 are SGHAT and FQNNGV. The CDR3 coding sequence is TGTGCCAGCAGCTTCAGGGGACTCCACCGGGGTTACGAGCAGTACTTC. It is translated as CASSFRGLHRGYEQYF.

V and J are TRBV4-1 and TRBJ1-4; 9 bases line up with TRBD1. Germline CDR1 and CDR2: MGHRA and YSYEKL. The CDR3 sequence is 15 residues long. V shed 2 bases and J 8 bases; nucleotides not matched to a gene: 6. The CDR3 loop reads CASSQLTGGGEKLFF. The CDR3 coding sequence is TGCGCCAGCAGCCAATTGACAGGGGGTGGAGAAAAACTGTTTTTT.

This clone was detected only once. J is TRBJ1-5 and V is TRBV19; a possible D gene is TRBD1 (5 bases). V lost 7 bases and J 7 bases, leaving 29 bases between the germline ends. Germline CDR1 reads LNHDA; CDR2 reads SQIVND (reference sequence). The CDR3 spans 18 residues. The CDR3 loop reads CASKDSPGDAVAWQPQHF. The CDR3, as DNA: TGTGCCAGTAAGGATTCCCCGGGGGACGCAGTTGCCTGGCAGCCCCAGCATTTT.

The V gene is TRBV7-2, the J gene TRBJ2-5; 10 bases agree with TRBD1. The germline V gene has CDR1 SGHTA and CDR2 FQGNSA. This CDR3 has 15 residues. V trimming: 5 bases; J trimming: 5 bases; junction bases outside the gene matches: 8. CDR3 region: CASSQSRTGGETQYF. In DNA, the CDR3 is TGTGCCAGCAGCCAATCAAGGACAGGGGGGGAGACCCAGTACTTC. The variable domain in full, completed from reference TRBV7-2 and TRBJ2-5, reads GAGVSQSPSNKVTEKGKDVELRCDPISGHTALYWYRQSLGQGLEFLIYFQGNSAPDKSGLPSDRFSAERTGGSVSTLTIQRTQQEDSAVYLCASSQSRTGGETQYFGPGTRLLVL.